The entry that follows covers one TCR beta chain sequence. This sample was taken from a study of blood T cell repertoires in COVID-19. Study as a whole: Sample material is recorded as cDNA or gDNA derived from T cells, B-cell-depleted T cells, or PBMCs.

Data came from immunoSEQ multiplex PCR; TCRdb stores just in-frame clones and leaves some out. The table lists more than 200,000 clones, more than 85% of them singletons, with approximately 1.6% in the top ten. Everyone who took part was 18 to 89 years old, and they came from some 23 US areas. V lost 5 bases, J lost 9 bases, and 18 bases lay in between. This CDR3 contains 15 residues. Germline V gene lookup returns CDR1 SGHRS and CDR2 YFSETQ. Source material: PBMCs or T cells enriched from blood (not recorded which). This rearrangement joins TRBV5-1 to TRBJ1-6; D gene ambiguous. The receptor was isolated from a woman aged 50 to 60 who had recovered from COVID-19. CDR3 in amino acids: CASSPDSLAGSPLHF. The DNA for the CDR3 is TGCGCCAGCAGTCCGGACTCCCTGGCTGGTTCACCCCTCCACTTT.